A selection of T cell receptor beta chains follows, all from one sample in a study of T cells in Graves' hyperthyroidism and ophthalmopathy. In TCRdb, the multiplex PCR reads were re-called with MiXCR into one record per CDR3 protein. This table has 450,000 to 600,000 distinct CDR3 sequences, approximately 14% appearing once. The material sequenced was blood. All receptors derive from a woman aged 40 to 50 with Graves' hyperthyroidism. CDR3s include the opening cysteine and the closing phenylalanine or tryptophan. Fields, in order: V gene, J gene, D gene, clone size, CDR3 protein, CDR3 DNA. A D gene is named only where the DNA matches it firmly. Some rows have no size entry. The others give once, few or many, or a class for an expanded clone.

V: TRBV6-1
J: TRBJ2-3
D: .
size: many
CDR3: CASKKRDTDTQYF
DNA: TGTGCCAGCAAAAAGCGCGACACAGATACGCAGTATTTT

V: TRBV28
J: TRBJ2-5
D: TRBD2
size: few
CDR3: CASSDFGEPGLADF
DNA: TGTGCCAGCAGCGATTTCGGAGAGCCGGGACTAGCGGACTTC

V: TRBV5-1
J: TRBJ1-2
D: .
size: many
CDR3: CASSTVGGPDGYTF
DNA: TGCGCCAGCAGCACCGTCGGGGGGCCCGATGGCTACACCTTC

V: TRBV28
J: TRBJ2-3
D: TRBD2
size: many
CDR3: CASSFRLAGSTDTQYF
DNA: TGTGCCAGCAGTTTCCGACTAGCGGGGTCCACAGATACGCAGTATTTT

V: TRBV10-2
J: TRBJ2-1
D: .
size: few
CDR3: CASSPPTASSYNEQFF
DNA: TGCGCCAGCAGCCCCCCCACGGCCAGCTCCTACAATGAGCAGTTCTTC

V: TRBV7-9
J: TRBJ2-7
D: TRBD1
size: many
CDR3: CASSLAGQGGSEQYF
DNA: TGTGCCAGCAGCTTAGCGGGACAGGGTGGTAGCGAGCAGTACTTC

V: TRBV28
J: TRBJ2-5
D: .
size: many
CDR3: CASSLRGAKETQYF
DNA: TGTGCCAGCAGTTTAAGAGGGGCCAAAGAGACCCAGTACTTC

V: TRBV5-1
J: TRBJ2-1
D: TRBD2
size: .
CDR3: CASSLTAGGDNEQFF
DNA: TGCGCCAGCAGCCTGACAGCGGGAGGGGACAATGAGCAGTTCTTC

V: TRBV20-1
J: TRBJ1-5
D: .
size: many
CDR3: CSARARTPHGLNQPQHF
DNA: TGCAGTGCTAGAGCCCGGACACCCCACGGGCTCAATCAGCCCCAGCATTTT

V: TRBV19
J: TRBJ2-5
D: TRBD2
size: .
CDR3: CASSSLRGDQYF
DNA: TGTGCCAGTAGCTCACTCCGGGGGGACCAGTACTTC

V: TRBV7-2
J: TRBJ2-1
D: .
size: many
CDR3: CASSLGLGGAYNEQFF
DNA: TGTGCCAGCAGCTTAGGGTTGGGGGGGGCATACAATGAGCAGTTCTTC

V: TRBV5-1
J: TRBJ2-7
D: .
size: many
CDR3: CASSPGTTIYEQYF
DNA: TGCGCCAGCAGCCCCGGGACAACTATCTACGAGCAGTACTTC

V: TRBV6-1
J: TRBJ2-4
D: .
size: many
CDR3: CASSARTGNKNIQYF
DNA: TGTGCCAGCAGTGCGCGCACAGGGAACAAAAACATTCAGTACTTC

V: TRBV12-3/TRBV12-4
J: TRBJ2-6
D: .
size: few
CDR3: CASHRSSGANVLTF
DNA: TGTGCCAGTCACAGGAGCTCTGGGGCCAACGTCCTGACTTTC

V: TRBV3-1
J: TRBJ1-3
D: .
size: few
CDR3: CASSPATGAGNTIYF
DNA: TGTGCCAGCAGCCCAGCCACGGGGGCTGGAAACACCATATATTTT

V: TRBV6-1
J: TRBJ1-6
D: TRBD1
size: many
CDR3: CASSHRSTGANSPLHF
DNA: TGTGCCAGCAGTCACAGATCGACAGGGGCCAATTCACCCCTCCACTTT

V: TRBV18
J: TRBJ2-1
D: TRBD1
size: .
CDR3: CASSPSGQGVIRDEQFF
DNA: TGTGCCAGCTCACCATCGGGACAGGGGGTGATAAGGGATGAGCAGTTCTTC

V: TRBV5-4
J: TRBJ2-2
D: .
size: few
CDR3: CASSLDQAVTGELFF
DNA: TGTGCCAGCAGCTTGGACCAGGCGGTGACCGGGGAGCTGTTTTTT

V: TRBV24-1
J: TRBJ1-5
D: .
size: many
CDR3: CATSDTGANQPQHF
DNA: TGTGCCACCAGTGATACGGGGGCAAATCAGCCCCAGCATTTT

V: TRBV20-1
J: TRBJ1-1
D: .
size: many
CDR3: CSARNPRSEAFF
DNA: TGCAGTGCTAGAAACCCCAGGTCTGAAGCTTTCTTT

V: TRBV15
J: TRBJ2-7
D: TRBD2
size: many
CDR3: CATSRDQVPRLAGGLGSYEQYF
DNA: TGTGCCACCAGCAGAGATCAGGTTCCCCGACTAGCGGGAGGGCTGGGGTCCTACGAGCAGTACTTC

V: TRBV28
J: TRBJ2-7
D: .
size: many
CDR3: CASSLLGYHEQYF
DNA: TGTGCCAGCAGTTTATTGGGGTACCACGAGCAGTACTTC

V: TRBV7-2
J: TRBJ1-3
D: .
size: many
CDR3: CASSPPGLRNTIYF
DNA: TGTGCCAGCAGCCCACCGGGACTGAGAAACACCATATATTTT

V: TRBV11-2
J: TRBJ2-1
D: .
size: many
CDR3: CASSLVSLAGWYNEQFF
DNA: TGTGCCAGCAGCTTAGTGTCTTTGGCGGGATGGTACAATGAGCAGTTCTTC

V: TRBV2
J: TRBJ2-1
D: .
size: .
CDR3: CASSESYQGGFSYNEQFF
DNA: TGTGCCAGCAGTGAGTCCTACCAGGGGGGATTTTCCTACAATGAGCAGTTCTTC

V: TRBV20-1
J: TRBJ2-1
D: TRBD2
size: many
CDR3: CSARQREGTYNEQFF
DNA: TGCAGTGCAAGACAGCGGGAGGGGACCTACAATGAGCAGTTCTTC

V: TRBV12-3/TRBV12-4
J: TRBJ2-7
D: .
size: many
CDR3: CASSYRGYEQYF
DNA: TGTGCCAGCAGCTACCGAGGCTACGAGCAGTACTTC

V: TRBV12-3/TRBV12-4
J: TRBJ2-2
D: .
size: many
CDR3: CASSPRTGGTGELFF
DNA: TGTGCCAGCAGTCCCAGGACAGGAGGGACCGGGGAGCTGTTTTTT